Reported below is one T cell receptor beta chain. Antigen unknown. It was healthy bone marrow donors who served as donors. The data are from a study of cytomegalovirus exposure and HLA in healthy donors. Study-level results: A later analysis showed HLA-associated TCR beta chains outstripping equally common others in clonal expansion.

The CDR3 runs 16 residues. With V trimmed by 2 bases and J by 7 bases, 6 bases remained unmatched. CDR1 MNHEY and CDR2 SVGAGI come from the germline V gene. Both 60 Vbeta primers and 13 Jbeta primers went into the PCR. Sequencing was performed with immunoSEQ multiplex PCR; in TCRdb, only in-frame clones are kept and a portion is missing. The data contain around 230,000 clones, 70% to 90% of them singletons. The chain is built from TRBV6-5 and TRBJ1-6, with 9 positions matching TRBD1. Sequencing was done on a sample of PBMCs. The sequence derives from a girl aged 2-10 years in good health and CMV-seronegative. The DNA of the CDR3 is TGTGCCAGCAGTTACCGGGACAGGGCCTTAAATTCACCCCTCCACTTT. Its protein product is CASSYRDRALNSPLHF.